The subject of this entry is one T cell receptor (beta chain). The antigen is unknown. This may be a read error: a much more frequent sequence differs by one nucleotide. MiXCR, run by TCRdb on the 5' RACE reads, gives a single entry per CDR3 protein. This table holds roughly 1,500,000 distinct CDR3 sequences, more than 30% found once. Trimming removed 2 bases from V and 1 base from J; junction bases left unmatched: 1. This CDR3 is 13 amino acids long. Germline V lookup: CDR1 DFQATT, CDR2 SNEGSKA (reference sequence). The sample originates from a study of identical twins. Study-level points and caveats: Out-of-frame beta sequences exhibited a weaker degree of excess twin sharing. Fewer insertions marked abundant cord blood beta clonotypes; young adult naive trended weakly, memory not at all. Partly confounded zero-insertion analyses could result from invariant MAIT and iNKT cells.

The chain carries TRBV20-1 and TRBJ1-1; 7 bases align to TRBD1. The sequence came from a newborn girl in good health. Sequencing input: cord blood. In DNA form, the CDR3 reads TGCAGTGCTAGAAGGACAGGGAACACTGAAGCTTTCTTT. Translated: CSARRTGNTEAFF.